What follows are 17 T cell receptor beta chains derived from one specimen sequenced in a study of blood T cell repertoires in COVID-19. Clones were sequenced by immunoSEQ multiplex PCR, and TCRdb holds only the in-frame ones, with some missing. The data contain 300,000 or so clones, 89% of them singletons. Sequenced: peripheral blood. These receptors were obtained from a young man who had recovered from COVID-19.

The V gene is TRBV7-3, the J gene TRBJ1-2; D remains ambiguous. Per the germline V gene, CDR1 is SGHTA and CDR2 is FQGTGA. V gave up 0 bases and J gave up 4 bases, with 9 bases separating them. The CDR3 sequence is 14 residues long. CDR3 sequence reads: CASSLTSGGYGYTF. CDR3 nucleotides: TGTGCCAGCAGCTTAACTTCGGGTGGCTATGGCTACACCTTC. The entire variable domain, with the rest obtained from reference TRBV7-3 and TRBJ1-2, is as follows: GAGVSQTPSNKVTEKGKYVELRCDPISGHTALYWYRQSLGQGPEFLIYFQGTGAADDSGLPNDRFFAVRPEGSVSTLKIQRTERGDSAVYLCASSLTSGGYGYTFGSGTRLTVV.

The chain carries TRBV12-3 or TRBV12-4 and TRBJ2-1; D not certain. The CDR3 length is 12 residues. Trimming left V 3 bases short and J 9 bases short, with 9 bases between. The CDR3: CASSLVSVEQFF. The DNA of the CDR3 is TGTGCCAGCAGTTTGGTCAGTGTTGAGCAGTTCTTC.

The chain joins TRBV19 to TRBJ2-1, with D possibly TRBD2 on 6 matching bases. Germline CDR1 is LNHDA and CDR2 is SQIVND (reference sequence). This CDR3 region has 15 residues. Trimming stripped 6 bases from V and 7 bases from J, with 19 bases between. The CDR3 loop is CASSPARGPGNEQFF. Here the CDR3 DNA reads TGTGCCAGTAGCCCCGCGCGGGGCCCGGGGAATGAGCAGTTCTTC.

This chain links TRBV6-1 with TRBJ1-5; D gene ambiguous. The ends were cut back, 1 base at V and 9 bases at J, with 13 bases in the middle. CDR3 length: 14 residues. Looked up from germline, CDR1 is MNHNS and CDR2 is SASEGT. CDR3 region: CASSEGLANRPQHF. The CDR3 DNA reads as TGTGCCAGCAGTGAAGGACTGGCTAATAGGCCCCAGCATTTT.

The chain combines TRBV24-1 with TRBJ2-1, with D possibly being TRBD1 (6 bases). Germline assignment: CDR1 KGHDR and CDR2 SFDVKD. V dropped 9 bases and J dropped 3 bases, with 11 bases sitting between them. The CDR3 has 13 residues. The CDR3 reads CATGLTGYNEQFF. DNA for the CDR3: TGTGCCACCGGATTGACAGGCTACAATGAGCAGTTCTTC.

V is TRBV4-1 and J is TRBJ1-1; D unclear. Looked up from germline, CDR1 is MGHRA and CDR2 is YSYEKL. This CDR3 region has 16 residues. V gave up 3 bases and J gave up 1 base, with 15 bases separating them. The CDR3 nucleotides read TGCGCCAGCAGCCAGCCCTGGTCGGCAGGGAACACTGAAGCTTTCTTT. It encodes CASSQPWSAGNTEAFF.

This clone has just one count. J is TRBJ2-5 and V is TRBV10-1, with 11 bases that match TRBD2. Trimming at V came to 3 bases and at J to 1 base, leaving 7 bases not matched to a gene. The CDR3 length is 17 residues. From germline, CDR1 is WNHNN and CDR2 SYGVQD (reference sequence). The CDR3 DNA sequence: TGCGCCAGCAGTGAAAGGACTAGCGGGTGCGGCCAAGAGACCCAGTACTTC. Protein sequence: CASSERTSGCGQETQYF.

The rearrangement uses TRBV10-3 and TRBJ1-2; no clear D gene. Looked up from germline, CDR1 is ENHRY and CDR2 is SYGVKD. Between the trimmed V and J ends, which lost 5 bases and 5 bases, there was a span of 9 bases. The CDR3 contains 12 residues. The CDR3, as DNA: TGTGCCATCAGTCGAGCGGGGTATGGCTACACCTTC. Encoded protein: CAISRAGYGYTF.

The J gene is TRBJ2-3, the V gene TRBV5-8; perhaps TRBD1 as D (6 bases). This CDR3 has 13 amino acids. CDR1 and CDR2 (germline): SGHTS, YDEGEE. Trimming stripped 5 bases from V and 6 bases from J, with 13 bases between. This chain's CDR3 is CASSPTGTDTQYF. Here the CDR3 DNA reads TGTGCCAGCAGTCCTACAGGGACCGATACGCAGTATTTT.

This chain joins TRBV30 and TRBJ1-6; D is uncertain. In germline, CDR1 is GTSNPN, CDR2 SVGIG (reference sequence). CDR3 length: 13 amino acids. V lost 2 bases and J 5 bases, leaving 7 bases between the germline ends. The CDR3 DNA reads TGTGCCTGGAGTTCGGTGGATAATTCACCCCTCCACTTT. It encodes CAWSSVDNSPLHF.

V gene TRBV11-2 combines with J gene TRBJ2-7; 8 nucleotides line up with TRBD2. Losses at the gene ends were 1 base for V and 3 bases for J; bases not matched to a gene: 11. The CDR3 totals 17 residues. Germline loops: CDR1 SGHAT, CDR2 FQNNGV. The CDR3 loop is CASSLVAQRGYYYEQYF. The CDR3 DNA reads as TGTGCCAGCAGCTTAGTCGCACAGCGGGGGTACTACTACGAGCAGTACTTC. Drawing the rest from reference TRBV11-2 and TRBJ2-7, the complete variable domain is EAGVAQSPRYKIIEKRQSVAFWCNPISGHATLYWYQQILGQGPKLLIQFQNNGVVDDSQLPKDRFSAERLKGVDSTLKIQPAKLEDSAVYLCASSLVAQRGYYYEQYFGPGTRLTVT.

The genes are TRBV25-1 and TRBJ2-3; possibly TRBD1 for D (5 bases). Trimming left V 5 bases short and J 1 base short, with 7 bases between. This CDR3 has 13 residues. Germline V gene data show CDR1 as MGHDK and CDR2 as SYGVNS. CDR3 region: CASSLQGTDTQYF. The CDR3 bases are TGTGCCAGCAGTCTACAGGGCACAGATACGCAGTATTTT.

This sequence joins TRBV29-1 and TRBJ2-3; D is perhaps TRBD2 (5 bases). Trimming took off 4 bases at V and 0 bases at J, with 8 bases between the two ends. The CDR3 is 13 residues long. Germline assignment: CDR1 SQVTM and CDR2 ANQGSEA. The CDR3 DNA follows: TGCAGCGTTGCGGGGTTTAGCACAGATACGCAGTATTTT. It codes for CSVAGFSTDTQYF.

The J gene is TRBJ1-2, the V gene TRBV6-5, with 12 positions matching TRBD1. There are 15 residues in the CDR3. V lost 6 bases to trimming and J lost 5 bases; unmatched junction nucleotides: 7. Germline V gene data show CDR1 as MNHEY and CDR2 as SVGAGI. The CDR3 DNA sequence: TGTGCCAGCAGGGGACAGGGGGCGCGACGGTATGGCTACACCTTC. It encodes CASRGQGARRYGYTF.

The V and J genes are TRBV27 and TRBJ2-7; 7 bases align to TRBD1. The CDR3 spans 14 residues. V lost 6 bases to trimming and J lost 5 bases; unmatched junction nucleotides: 10. In germline, CDR1 is MNHEY, CDR2 SMNVEV (reference sequence). In DNA form, the CDR3 reads TGTGCCAGCAGCCTCAAGGGGGCTCGGGACGAGCAGTACTTC. This codes for CASSLKGARDEQYF.

Worth noting for this clone: Other DNA sequences in the sample encode the same CDR3. This chain connects TRBV5-1 to TRBJ1-2; D uncertain. Germline V gene sequence: CDR1 SGHRS, CDR2 YFSETQ. Trimming cost V 0 bases and J 6 bases, with 12 bases left between them. The CDR3 is made up of 14 amino acids. The DNA for the CDR3 is TGCGCCAGCAGCTTGGCACCCGGTGGAGATGGCTACACCTTC. Translated: CASSLAPGGDGYTF.

The chain couples TRBV19 to TRBJ2-5; 13 bases match TRBD2. The V segment lost 4 bases and the J segment 5 bases; nucleotides outside the gene matches: 4. The germline V gene has CDR1 LNHDA and CDR2 SQIVND (reference sequence). The CDR3 has 15 amino acids. The CDR3 reads CASSKTSGGLETQYF. The CDR3 region has the DNA TGTGCCAGTAGTAAGACTAGCGGGGGGTTGGAGACCCAGTACTTC.